This entry is about one T cell receptor (beta chain). The sample is drawn from a study of blood T cell repertoires in COVID-19. In the study overall: Acute and convalescent COVID-19 specimens originated in the United States, Italy and Spain.

The V gene end was trimmed by 0 bases and the J gene end by 1 base; junction bases not matched to a gene: 1. Germline values: CDR1 SGHNT, CDR2 YYREEE (reference sequence). This CDR3 region has 15 residues. Sequencing was performed with immunoSEQ multiplex PCR; in TCRdb, only in-frame clones are kept and a portion is missing. This repertoire shows 80,000 or so clones, about 89% found once; its top ten account for less than 2.5%. The gene calls are TRBV5-4 and TRBJ2-1; 7 bases match TRBD2. What was sequenced was peripheral blood. The TCR originated in a woman aged 55-69 years with acute or convalescent COVID-19. CDR3 loop: CASSLEAGSYNEQFF. CDR3 bases: TGTGCCAGCAGCTTGGAAGCGGGATCCTACAATGAGCAGTTCTTC.